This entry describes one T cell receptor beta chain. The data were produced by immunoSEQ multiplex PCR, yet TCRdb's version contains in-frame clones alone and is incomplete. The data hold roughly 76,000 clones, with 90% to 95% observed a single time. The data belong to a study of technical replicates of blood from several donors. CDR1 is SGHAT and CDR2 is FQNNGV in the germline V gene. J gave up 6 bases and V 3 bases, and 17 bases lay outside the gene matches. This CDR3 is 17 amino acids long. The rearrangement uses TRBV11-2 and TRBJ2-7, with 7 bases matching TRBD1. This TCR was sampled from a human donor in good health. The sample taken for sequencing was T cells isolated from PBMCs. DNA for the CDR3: TGTGCCAGCAGCTTTCTACGGAGACAGGGTCAGGTTCGCGAGCAGTACTTC. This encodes CASSFLRRQGQVREQYF.